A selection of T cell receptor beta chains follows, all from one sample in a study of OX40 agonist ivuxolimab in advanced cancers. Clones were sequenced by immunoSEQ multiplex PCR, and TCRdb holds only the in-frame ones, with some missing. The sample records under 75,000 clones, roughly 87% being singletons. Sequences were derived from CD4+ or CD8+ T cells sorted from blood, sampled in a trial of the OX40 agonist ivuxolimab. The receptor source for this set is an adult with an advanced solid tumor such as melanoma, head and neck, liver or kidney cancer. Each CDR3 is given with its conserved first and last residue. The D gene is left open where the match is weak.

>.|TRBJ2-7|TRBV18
CASSPSAGREAEQYF
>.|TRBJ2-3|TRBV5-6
CASSSSDTQYF
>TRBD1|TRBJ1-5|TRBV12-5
CATRMGGTGGDQPQHF
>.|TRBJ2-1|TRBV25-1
CASTLSNEQFF
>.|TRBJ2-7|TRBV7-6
CASSLRGYEQYF
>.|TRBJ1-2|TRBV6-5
CASSPTGTYGYTF
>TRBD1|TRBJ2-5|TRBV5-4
CASSTGQGQETQYF
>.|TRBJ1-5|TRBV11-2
CASSLAGRYSNQPQHF
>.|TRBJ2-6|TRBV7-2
CASSLAAGPGANVLTF
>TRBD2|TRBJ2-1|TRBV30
CAWSVRLAGGRNNEQFF
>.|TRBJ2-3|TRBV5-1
CASSFPSTDTQYF
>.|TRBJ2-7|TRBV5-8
CASSPQDRPLGYEQYF
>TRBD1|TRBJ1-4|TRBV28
CASSLSLGQGAPATNEKLFF
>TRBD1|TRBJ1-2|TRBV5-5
CASSLDRGVNGYTF
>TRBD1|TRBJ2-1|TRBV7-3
CASSFDRGANEQFF
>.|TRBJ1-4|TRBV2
CASSQDQGNNEKLFF
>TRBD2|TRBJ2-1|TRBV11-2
CASSLVPTSAAYNEQFF
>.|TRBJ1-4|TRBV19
CASSIPRKNEKLFF
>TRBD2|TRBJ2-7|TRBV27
CASSRSWAGEYEQYF
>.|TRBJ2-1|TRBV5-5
CASSLRDLYEQFF
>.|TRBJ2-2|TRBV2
CASKFFTGELFF
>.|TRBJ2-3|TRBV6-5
CASISAADTQYF
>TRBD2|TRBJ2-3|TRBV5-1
CASNLAGATDTQYF
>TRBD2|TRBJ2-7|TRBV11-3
CASSLAGGSYEQYF
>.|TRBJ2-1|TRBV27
CASSPPWAANNEQFF
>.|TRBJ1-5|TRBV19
CASSIEPDNQPQHF
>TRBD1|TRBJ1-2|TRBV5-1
CASSPGQATANYGYTF
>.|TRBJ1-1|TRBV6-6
CASSYEGNEAFF
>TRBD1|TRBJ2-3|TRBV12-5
CASGLGDRNPDTQYF
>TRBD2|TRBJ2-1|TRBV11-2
CASSLGGTSNEQFF
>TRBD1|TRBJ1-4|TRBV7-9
CASSLGQGATNFEKLFF
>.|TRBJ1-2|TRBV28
CASKVQGLYGYTF